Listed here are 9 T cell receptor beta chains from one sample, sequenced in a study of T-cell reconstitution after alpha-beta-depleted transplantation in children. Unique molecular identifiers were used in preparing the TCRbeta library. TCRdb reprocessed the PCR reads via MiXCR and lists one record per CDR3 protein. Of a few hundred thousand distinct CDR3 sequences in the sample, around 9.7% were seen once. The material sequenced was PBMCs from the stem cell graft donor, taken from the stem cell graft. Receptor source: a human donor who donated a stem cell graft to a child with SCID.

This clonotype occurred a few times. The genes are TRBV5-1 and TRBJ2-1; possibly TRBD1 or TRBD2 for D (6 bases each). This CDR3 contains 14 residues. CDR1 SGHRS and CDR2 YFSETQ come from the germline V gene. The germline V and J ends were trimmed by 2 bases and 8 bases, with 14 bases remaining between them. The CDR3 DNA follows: TGCGCCAGCAGCTTTGGGCAGAGGGGGGATGAGCAGTTCTTC. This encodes CASSFGQRGDEQFF.

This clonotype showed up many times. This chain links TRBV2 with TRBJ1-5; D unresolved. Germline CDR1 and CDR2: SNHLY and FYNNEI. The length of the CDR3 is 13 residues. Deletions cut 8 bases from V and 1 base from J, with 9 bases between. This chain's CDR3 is CASGDVSNQPQHF. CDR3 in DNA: TGTGCCAGCGGGGATGTCAGCAATCAGCCCCAGCATTTT. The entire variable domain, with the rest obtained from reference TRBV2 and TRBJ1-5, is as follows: EPEVTQTPSHQVTQMGQEVILRCVPISNHLYFYWYRQILGQKVEFLVSFYNNEISEKSEIFDDQFSVERPDGSNFTLKIRSTKLEDSAMYFCASGDVSNQPQHFGDGTRLSIL.

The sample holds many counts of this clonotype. The CDR3 DNA reads TGTGCCAGCAGCGCAGGGACAGGGGGATCGCTCGGCTATGGCTACACCTTC. Protein: CASSAGTGGSLGYGYTF. The V gene is TRBV5-6, the J gene TRBJ1-2, with 11 nucleotides matching TRBD1. The V segment lost 4 bases and the J segment 4 bases; nucleotides outside the gene matches: 12. CDR3 length: 17 residues. Germline-derived CDR1 and CDR2 are SGHDT and YYEEEE.

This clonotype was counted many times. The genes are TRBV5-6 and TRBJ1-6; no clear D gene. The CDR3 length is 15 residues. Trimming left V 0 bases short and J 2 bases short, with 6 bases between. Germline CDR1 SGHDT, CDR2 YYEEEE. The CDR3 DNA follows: TGTGCCAGCAGCTTGGCGGGAACCTATAATTCACCCCTCCACTTT. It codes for CASSLAGTYNSPLHF.

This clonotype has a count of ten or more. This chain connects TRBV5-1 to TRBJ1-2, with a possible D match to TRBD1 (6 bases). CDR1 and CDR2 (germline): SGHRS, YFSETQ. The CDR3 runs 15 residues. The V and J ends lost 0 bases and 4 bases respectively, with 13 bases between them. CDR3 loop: CASSLAAGEFYGYTF. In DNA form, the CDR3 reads TGCGCCAGCAGCTTGGCGGCAGGGGAGTTCTATGGCTACACCTTC.

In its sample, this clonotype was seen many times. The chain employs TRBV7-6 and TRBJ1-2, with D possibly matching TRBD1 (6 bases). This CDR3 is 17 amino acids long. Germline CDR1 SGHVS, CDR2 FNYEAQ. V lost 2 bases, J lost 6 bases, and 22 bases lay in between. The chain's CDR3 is CASSLLDSFVVSDGYTF. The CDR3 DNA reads TGTGCCAGCAGCTTACTGGACAGTTTTGTAGTTTCGGATGGCTACACCTTC.

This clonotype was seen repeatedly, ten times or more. DNA of the CDR3: TGCGCCAGCAGCTTGGGCGGGCTTACGAACACTGAAGCTTTCTTT. It specifies CASSLGGLTNTEAFF. The genes are TRBV5-1 and TRBJ1-1; D is unresolved. Looked up from germline, CDR1 is SGHRS and CDR2 is YFSETQ. The V end lost 0 bases, the J end lost 1 base, and 10 bases lay between the germline ends. The CDR3 has 15 residues.

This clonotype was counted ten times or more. CDR3 amino acids: CSVVLGGWAKNIQYF. CDR3 in DNA: TGCAGCGTTGTGTTAGGGGGCTGGGCCAAAAACATTCAGTACTTC. The rearrangement uses TRBV29-1 and TRBJ2-4, with 7 bases that match TRBD1. This CDR3 contains 15 residues. The V gene's germline CDR1 is SQVTM and CDR2 ANQGSEA. V shed 4 bases, J shed 1 base, and the junction held 7 bases outside the gene matches.

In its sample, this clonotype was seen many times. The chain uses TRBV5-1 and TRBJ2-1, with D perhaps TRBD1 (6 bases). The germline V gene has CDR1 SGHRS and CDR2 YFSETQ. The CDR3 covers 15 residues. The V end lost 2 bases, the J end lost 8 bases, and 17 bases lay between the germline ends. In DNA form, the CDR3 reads TGCGCCAGCAGCTTCTCCAGGGGCGCGCCCCATGAGCAGTTCTTC. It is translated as CASSFSRGAPHEQFF.